This record concerns one T cell receptor beta chain sequence. The data were taken from a study of T cell changes during pregnancy in multiple sclerosis. The length of the CDR3 is 16 residues. Germline V gene lookup returns CDR1 LGHNA and CDR2 YNFKEQ. V was cut by 0 bases and J by 5 bases, with 17 bases left in between. Produced via immunoSEQ multiplex PCR; TCRdb's table is partial and in-frame only. The sample comprises about 93,000 clones, around 91% of which are singletons, and less than 2% rests with the top ten. The input for sequencing was peripheral blood, taken after pregnancy. The sequence was collected from a female donor in good health, enrolled as a control in a pregnancy study. The chain couples TRBV4-2 to TRBJ2-7, with D possibly matching TRBD2 (6 bases). CDR3 DNA sequence: TGTGCCAGCAGCCAAGAATCGGCGGGGAGACGCCACGAGCAGTACTTC. It codes for CASSQESAGRRHEQYF.